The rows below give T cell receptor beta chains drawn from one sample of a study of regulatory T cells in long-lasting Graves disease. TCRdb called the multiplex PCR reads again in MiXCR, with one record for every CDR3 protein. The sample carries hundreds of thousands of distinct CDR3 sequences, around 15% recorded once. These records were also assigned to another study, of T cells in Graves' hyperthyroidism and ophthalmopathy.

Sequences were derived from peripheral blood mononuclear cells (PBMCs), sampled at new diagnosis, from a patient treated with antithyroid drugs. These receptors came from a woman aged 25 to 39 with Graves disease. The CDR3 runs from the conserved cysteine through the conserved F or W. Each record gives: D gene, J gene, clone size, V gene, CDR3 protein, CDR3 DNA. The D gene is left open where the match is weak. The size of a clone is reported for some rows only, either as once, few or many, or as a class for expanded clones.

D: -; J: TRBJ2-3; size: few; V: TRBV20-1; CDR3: CSAGQSTGGDTQYF; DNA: TGCAGTGCAGGACAGTCTACCGGTGGAGATACGCAGTATTTT
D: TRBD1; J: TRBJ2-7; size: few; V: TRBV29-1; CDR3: CSVWTGATHEQYF; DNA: TGCAGCGTCTGGACAGGGGCTACTCACGAGCAGTACTTC
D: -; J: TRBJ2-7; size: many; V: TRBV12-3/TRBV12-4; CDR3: CASSRLDSYEQYF; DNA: TGTGCCAGCAGCCGTTTGGACAGCTACGAGCAGTACTTC
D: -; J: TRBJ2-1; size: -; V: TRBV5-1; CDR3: CASSFESPKGDEQFF; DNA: TGCGCCAGCAGCTTTGAAAGTCCGAAAGGGGATGAGCAGTTCTTC
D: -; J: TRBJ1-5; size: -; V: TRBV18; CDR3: CASSPKEYSNQPQHF; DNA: TGTGCCAGCTCACCAAAAGAGTATAGCAATCAGCCCCAGCATTTT
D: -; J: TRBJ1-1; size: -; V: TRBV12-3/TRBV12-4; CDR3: CASSSGEISGNTEAFF; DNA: TGTGCCAGCAGTTCTGGGGAGATATCTGGGAACACTGAAGCTTTCTTT
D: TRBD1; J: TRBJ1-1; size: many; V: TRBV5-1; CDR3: CASSLKGQGAGEAFF; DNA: TGCGCCAGCAGCTTGAAAGGACAGGGGGCAGGTGAAGCTTTCTTT
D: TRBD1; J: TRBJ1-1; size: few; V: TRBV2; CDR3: CASSGTGGWNTEAFF; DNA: TGTGCCAGCAGTGGAACAGGGGGCTGGAACACTGAAGCTTTCTTT
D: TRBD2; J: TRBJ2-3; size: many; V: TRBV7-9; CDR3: CASSWSGSSTDTQYF; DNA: TGTGCCAGCAGTTGGAGCGGGAGTAGTACAGATACGCAGTATTTT
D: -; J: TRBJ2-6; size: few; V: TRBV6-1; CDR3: CASRPRARGANVLTF; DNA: TGTGCCAGCAGGCCCAGGGCCAGAGGGGCCAACGTCCTGACTTTC
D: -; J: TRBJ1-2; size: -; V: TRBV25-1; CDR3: CASSDDVRYGYTF; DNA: TGTGCCAGCAGTGATGATGTACGTTATGGCTACACCTTC
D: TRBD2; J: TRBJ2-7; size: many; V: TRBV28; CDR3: CASRGGGVSFTLAYEQYF; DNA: TGTGCCAGCAGGGGGGGGGGAGTTTCCTTCACTTTAGCCTACGAGCAGTACTTC
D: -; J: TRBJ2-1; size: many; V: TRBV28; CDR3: CASSSGTTYNEQFF; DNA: TGTGCCAGCAGTTCCGGAACGACCTACAATGAGCAGTTCTTC
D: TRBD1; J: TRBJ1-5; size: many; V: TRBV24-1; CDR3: CDRRGQGINQPQHF; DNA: TGTGACCGTCGGGGACAGGGGATCAATCAGCCCCAGCATTTT
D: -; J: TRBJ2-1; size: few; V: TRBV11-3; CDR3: CASSKLGGRNEQFF; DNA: TGTGCCAGCAGTAAGTTGGGCGGGCGGAATGAGCAGTTCTTC
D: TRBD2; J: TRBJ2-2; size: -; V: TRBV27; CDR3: CASSSPRTSGSSGELFF; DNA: TGTGCCAGCAGTTCCCCCAGGACTAGCGGGAGTTCCGGGGAGCTGTTTTTT
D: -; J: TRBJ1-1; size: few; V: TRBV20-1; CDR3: CSARDWQMNTEAFF; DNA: TGCAGTGCTAGAGATTGGCAGATGAACACTGAAGCTTTCTTT
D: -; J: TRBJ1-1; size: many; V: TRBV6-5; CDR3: CASSYSIGFPTTEAFF; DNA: TGTGCCAGCAGTTACTCGATCGGGTTCCCAACTACTGAAGCTTTCTTT
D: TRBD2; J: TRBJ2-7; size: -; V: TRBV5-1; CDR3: CASTFSGSVDEQYF; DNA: TGCGCCAGCACTTTTAGCGGGAGCGTCGACGAGCAGTACTTC
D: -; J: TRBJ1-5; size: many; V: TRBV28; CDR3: CASSYEKAQPQHF; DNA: TGTGCCAGCAGTTATGAGAAAGCTCAGCCCCAGCATTTT
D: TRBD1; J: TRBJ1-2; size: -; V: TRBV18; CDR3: CASSPGQGAGGYTF; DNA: TGTGCCAGCTCACCGGGACAGGGGGCTGGCGGCTACACCTTC
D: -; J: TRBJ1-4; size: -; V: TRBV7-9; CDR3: CASTLSALNEKLFF; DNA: TGTGCCAGCACACTCAGCGCCCTTAATGAAAAACTGTTTTTT
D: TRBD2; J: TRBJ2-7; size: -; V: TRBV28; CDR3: CASLPGTMRLYEQYF; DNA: TGTGCCAGCCTCCCCGGGACTATGAGGCTCTACGAGCAGTACTTC
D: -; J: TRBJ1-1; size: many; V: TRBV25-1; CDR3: CASSGSQAGIMNTEAFF; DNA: TGTGCCAGCAGTGGGAGCCAGGCAGGGATCATGAACACTGAAGCTTTCTTT
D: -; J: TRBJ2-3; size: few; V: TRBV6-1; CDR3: CASRDGAESADTQYF; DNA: TGTGCCAGCAGGGATGGGGCTGAGAGTGCAGATACGCAGTATTTT
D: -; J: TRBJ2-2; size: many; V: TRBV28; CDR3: CASSSSGRGGSGELFF; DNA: TGTGCCAGCAGTTCCTCGGGAAGGGGAGGATCCGGGGAGCTGTTTTTT
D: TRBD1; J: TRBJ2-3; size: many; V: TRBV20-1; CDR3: CSGGGGTGGTDTQYF; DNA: TGCAGTGGCGGGGGTGGGACAGGGGGCACGGATACGCAGTATTTT
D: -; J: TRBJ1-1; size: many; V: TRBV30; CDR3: CAWSLQGSTEAFF; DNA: TGTGCCTGGAGCCTTCAGGGGAGCACTGAAGCTTTCTTT
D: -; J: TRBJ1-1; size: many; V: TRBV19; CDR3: CASSNVVRTEAFF; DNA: TGTGCCAGTAGTAACGTGGTGCGCACTGAAGCTTTCTTT
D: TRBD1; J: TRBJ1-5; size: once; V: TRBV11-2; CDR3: CASSLGTGKGQPQHF; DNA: TGTGCCAGCAGCTTGGGGACAGGGAAAGGTCAGCCCCAGCATTTT
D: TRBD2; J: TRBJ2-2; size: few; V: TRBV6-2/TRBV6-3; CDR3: CANSPGLVFTGELFF; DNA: TGTGCCAACTCACCGGGACTAGTTTTCACCGGGGAGCTGTTTTTT
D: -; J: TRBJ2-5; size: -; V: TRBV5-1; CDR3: CASSFGIGGRAETQYF; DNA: TGCGCCAGCAGCTTTGGGATTGGCGGCCGGGCAGAGACCCAGTACTTC
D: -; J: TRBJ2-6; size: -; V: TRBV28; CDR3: CASSVTDYPLSGANVLTF; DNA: TGTGCCAGCAGTGTGACAGACTACCCCCTCTCTGGGGCCAACGTCCTGACTTTC
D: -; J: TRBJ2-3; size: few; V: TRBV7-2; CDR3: CASSRPLNLDTQYF; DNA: TGTGCCAGCAGCCGCCCATTAAACTTAGATACGCAGTATTTT
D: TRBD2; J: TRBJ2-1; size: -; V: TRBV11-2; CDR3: CASRASGRKNEQSF; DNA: TGTGCCAGCAGGGCTAGCGGGAGAAAAAATGAGCAGTCCTTC
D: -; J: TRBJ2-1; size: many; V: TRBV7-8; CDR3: CASSLALWAGSYNEQFF; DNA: TGTGCCAGCAGCTTAGCGCTCTGGGCGGGATCCTACAATGAGCAGTTCTTC
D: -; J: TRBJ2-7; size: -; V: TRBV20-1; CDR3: CSAKRDFREQYF; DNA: TGCAGTGCAAAGCGCGACTTTAGGGAGCAGTACTTC
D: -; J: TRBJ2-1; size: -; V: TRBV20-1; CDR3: CSAFTPGSHEQFF; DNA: TGCAGTGCTTTCACGCCAGGGAGCCATGAGCAGTTCTTC
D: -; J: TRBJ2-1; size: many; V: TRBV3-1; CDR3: CASSHLRSEQFF; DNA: TGTGCCAGCAGCCACCTCCGTAGTGAGCAGTTCTTC
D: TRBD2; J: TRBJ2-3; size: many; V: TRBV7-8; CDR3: CALEWAGGRDTQYF; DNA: TGTGCCTTGGAATGGGCGGGAGGGAGAGATACGCAGTATTTT
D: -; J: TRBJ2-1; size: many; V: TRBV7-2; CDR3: CASSFTTRNNEQFF; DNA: TGTGCCAGCAGCTTCACAACTCGGAACAATGAGCAGTTCTTC
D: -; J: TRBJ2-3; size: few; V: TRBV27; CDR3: CASRPPLRVSGLITPSYF; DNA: TGTGCCAGCAGGCCTCCCCTGAGGGTTTCTGGCCTTATTACCCCATCGTATTTT
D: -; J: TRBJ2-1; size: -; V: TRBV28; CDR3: CASMMSLAYNEQFF; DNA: TGTGCCAGCATGATGAGTTTGGCCTACAATGAGCAGTTCTTC
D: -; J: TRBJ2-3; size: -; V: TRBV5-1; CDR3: CASISGGTITDTQYF; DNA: TGCGCCAGCATCTCTGGAGGGACAATCACAGATACGCAGTATTTT
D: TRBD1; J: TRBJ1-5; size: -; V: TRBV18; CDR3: CASSLRDRENQPQHF; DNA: TGTGCCAGCTCACTCAGGGACAGGGAAAATCAGCCCCAGCATTTT